This TCR beta chain was sequenced during a study of monozygotic twins with inflammatory bowel disease. Whole-study results and caveats: TCRbeta inverse Simpson diversity was decreased in IBD patients versus healthy co-twins. Backing was not found for a single strong signal or clonotype associated with IBD.

Via template switching, UMIs carrying a 6-nucleotide sample barcode were introduced. The cDNA of both the TCRalpha and TCRbeta chains was subjected to two nested PCRs of 16 and 9 cycles. From the 5' RACE reads, TCRdb lists one entry per CDR3 protein and no DNA. The ten top clones account for approximately 5.4%, within a sample of roughly 300,000 distinct CDR3 sequences. A remark on this clonotype: Its antigen is as yet unknown.

Per the germline V gene, CDR1 is DFQATT and CDR2 is SNEGSKA (reference sequence). This CDR3 is built from 14 residues. Sequencing was done on a sample of blood. The rearrangement joins TRBV20-1 to TRBJ1-6; TCRdb outputs TRBD1, but without DNA this stays unchecked. This TCR came from a human donor with ulcerative colitis or Crohn's disease, or a healthy co-twin of an affected twin (not recorded which). CDR3 region: CSARDWTGDSPLHF.